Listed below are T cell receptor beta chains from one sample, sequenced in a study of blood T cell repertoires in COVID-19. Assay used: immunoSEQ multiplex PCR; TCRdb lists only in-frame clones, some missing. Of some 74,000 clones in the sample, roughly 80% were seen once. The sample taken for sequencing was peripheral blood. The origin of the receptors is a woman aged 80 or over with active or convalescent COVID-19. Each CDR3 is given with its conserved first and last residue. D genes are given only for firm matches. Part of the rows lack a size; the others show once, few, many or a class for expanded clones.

cdr3_nt: TGTGCCAGCAGCCGTAGACAGGGGGCGAGCACTGAAGCTTTCTTT; cdr3_aa: CASSRRQGASTEAFF; d_call: TRBD1; v_call: TRBV7-2; j_call: TRBJ1-1; clone_size: NA; cdr3_length: 15
cdr3_nt: TGTGCCAGCAGCGCTAGCGGGGGGGCTTGGGAGACCCAGTACTTC; cdr3_aa: CASSASGGAWETQYF; d_call: TRBD2; v_call: TRBV9; j_call: TRBJ2-5; clone_size: NA; cdr3_length: 15
cdr3_nt: TGTGCCAGTAGTATAGATCTAGCGGGAGCTTACAATGAGCAGTTCTTC; cdr3_aa: CASSIDLAGAYNEQFF; d_call: TRBD2; v_call: TRBV19; j_call: TRBJ2-1; clone_size: NA; cdr3_length: 16
cdr3_nt: TGCGCCAGCAGCCAAGATTTCCTCACAGATACGCAGTATTTT; cdr3_aa: CASSQDFLTDTQYF; d_call: NA; v_call: TRBV4-3; j_call: TRBJ2-3; clone_size: NA; cdr3_length: 14
cdr3_nt: TGTGCCACCAGTGACCCTGGGACTCTCGAGCAGTACTTC; cdr3_aa: CATSDPGTLEQYF; d_call: NA; v_call: TRBV24-1; j_call: TRBJ2-7; clone_size: NA; cdr3_length: 13
cdr3_nt: TGTGCCAGCAGCCAAGCTTTAACCCAAAGCACAGGACTAGCGGGAGTAGGCGATACGCAGTATTTT; cdr3_aa: CASSQALTQSTGLAGVGDTQYF; d_call: TRBD2; v_call: TRBV3-1/TRBV3-2; j_call: TRBJ2-3; clone_size: NA; cdr3_length: 22
cdr3_nt: TGCAGCGTTGAAAAACGACAGGGCGGCTACACCTTC; cdr3_aa: CSVEKRQGGYTF; d_call: TRBD1; v_call: TRBV29-1; j_call: TRBJ1-2; clone_size: NA; cdr3_length: 12
cdr3_nt: TGCAGCGTTGAAGAACACCCTAGCACAGATACGCAGTATTTT; cdr3_aa: CSVEEHPSTDTQYF; d_call: NA; v_call: TRBV29-1; j_call: TRBJ2-3; clone_size: NA; cdr3_length: 14
cdr3_nt: TGTGCCAGCAGCTACAGGGGGGGAAATGAAAAACTGTTTTTT; cdr3_aa: CASSYRGGNEKLFF; d_call: TRBD1; v_call: TRBV7-8; j_call: TRBJ1-4; clone_size: medium-sized; cdr3_length: 14
cdr3_nt: TGTGCCAGTAATTTGCCGGCGGGGGCCAATCAGCCCCAGCATTTT; cdr3_aa: CASNLPAGANQPQHF; d_call: NA; v_call: TRBV19; j_call: TRBJ1-5; clone_size: NA; cdr3_length: 15
cdr3_nt: TGTGCCAGCAGTTACAGCGACCGAAATCAGCCCCAGCATTTT; cdr3_aa: CASSYSDRNQPQHF; d_call: NA; v_call: TRBV6-6; j_call: TRBJ1-5; clone_size: NA; cdr3_length: 14
cdr3_nt: TGTGCCACCAGTGATTTGGGGTGGGGACGACCCGGCGGGAAGCAGTTCTTC; cdr3_aa: CATSDLGWGRPGGKQFF; d_call: NA; v_call: TRBV24-1; j_call: TRBJ2-1; clone_size: NA; cdr3_length: 17
cdr3_nt: TGTGCCAGTAACCGACAGGGGACTGGAAACACCATATATTTT; cdr3_aa: CASNRQGTGNTIYF; d_call: TRBD1; v_call: TRBV19; j_call: TRBJ1-3; clone_size: NA; cdr3_length: 14